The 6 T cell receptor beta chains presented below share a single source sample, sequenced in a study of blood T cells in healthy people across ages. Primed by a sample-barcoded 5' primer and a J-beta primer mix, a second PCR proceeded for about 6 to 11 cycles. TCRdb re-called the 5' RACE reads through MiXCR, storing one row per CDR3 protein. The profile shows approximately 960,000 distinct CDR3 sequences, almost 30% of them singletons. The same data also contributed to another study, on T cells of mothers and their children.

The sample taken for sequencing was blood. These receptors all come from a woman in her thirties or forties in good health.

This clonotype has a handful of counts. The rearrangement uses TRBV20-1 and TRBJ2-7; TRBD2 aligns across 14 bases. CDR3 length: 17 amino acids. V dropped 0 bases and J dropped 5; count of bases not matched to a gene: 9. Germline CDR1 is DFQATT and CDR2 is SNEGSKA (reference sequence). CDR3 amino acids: CSARDQGLAGVYDEQYF. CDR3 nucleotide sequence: TGCAGTGCTAGAGATCAGGGACTAGCGGGGGTGTACGACGAGCAGTACTTC.

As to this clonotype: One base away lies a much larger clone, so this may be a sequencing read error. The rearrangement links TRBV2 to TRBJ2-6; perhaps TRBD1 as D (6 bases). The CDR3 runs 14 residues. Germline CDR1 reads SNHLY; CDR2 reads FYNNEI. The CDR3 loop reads CVRTTGSGANVLTF. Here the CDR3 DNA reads TGTGTCAGGACGACAGGCTCTGGGGCCAACGTCCTGACTTTC.

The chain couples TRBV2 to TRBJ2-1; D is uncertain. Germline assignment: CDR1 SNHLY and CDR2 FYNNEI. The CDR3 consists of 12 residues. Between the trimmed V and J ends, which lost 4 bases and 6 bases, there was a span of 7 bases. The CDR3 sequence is CASSAGGNEQFF. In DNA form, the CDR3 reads TGTGCCAGCAGTGCAGGTGGCAATGAGCAGTTCTTC.

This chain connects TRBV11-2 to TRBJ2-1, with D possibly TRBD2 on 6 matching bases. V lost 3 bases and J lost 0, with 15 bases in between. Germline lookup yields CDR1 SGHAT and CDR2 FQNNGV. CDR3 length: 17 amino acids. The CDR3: CASSFPPRGSSYNEQFF. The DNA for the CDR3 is TGTGCCAGCAGCTTCCCCCCCCGGGGGAGCTCCTACAATGAGCAGTTCTTC.

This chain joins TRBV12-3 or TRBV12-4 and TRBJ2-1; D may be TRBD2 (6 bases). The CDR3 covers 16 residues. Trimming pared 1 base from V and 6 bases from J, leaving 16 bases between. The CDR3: CASSLGRTSWGNEQFF. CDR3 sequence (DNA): TGTGCCAGCAGTTTAGGGCGTACTAGCTGGGGCAATGAGCAGTTCTTC.

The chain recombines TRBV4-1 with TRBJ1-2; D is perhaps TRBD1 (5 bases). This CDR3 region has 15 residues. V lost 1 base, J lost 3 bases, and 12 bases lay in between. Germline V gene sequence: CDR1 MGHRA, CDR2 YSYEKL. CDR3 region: CASSQVTGFHYGYTF. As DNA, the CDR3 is TGCGCCAGCAGCCAAGTTACAGGTTTCCACTATGGCTACACCTTC.